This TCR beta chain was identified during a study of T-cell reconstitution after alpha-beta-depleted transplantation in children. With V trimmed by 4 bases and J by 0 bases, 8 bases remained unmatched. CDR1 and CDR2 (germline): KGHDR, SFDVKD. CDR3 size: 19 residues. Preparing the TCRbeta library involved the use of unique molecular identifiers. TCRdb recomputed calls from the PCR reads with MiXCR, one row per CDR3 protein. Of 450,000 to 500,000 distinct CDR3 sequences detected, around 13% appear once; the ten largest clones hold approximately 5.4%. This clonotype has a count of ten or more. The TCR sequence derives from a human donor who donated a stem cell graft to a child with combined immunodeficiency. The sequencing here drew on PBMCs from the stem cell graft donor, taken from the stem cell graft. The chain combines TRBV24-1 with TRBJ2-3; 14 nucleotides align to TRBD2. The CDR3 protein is CATSDLAGLAGGSTDTQYF. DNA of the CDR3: TGTGCCACCAGTGACCTAGCCGGACTAGCGGGAGGAAGCACAGATACGCAGTATTTT.